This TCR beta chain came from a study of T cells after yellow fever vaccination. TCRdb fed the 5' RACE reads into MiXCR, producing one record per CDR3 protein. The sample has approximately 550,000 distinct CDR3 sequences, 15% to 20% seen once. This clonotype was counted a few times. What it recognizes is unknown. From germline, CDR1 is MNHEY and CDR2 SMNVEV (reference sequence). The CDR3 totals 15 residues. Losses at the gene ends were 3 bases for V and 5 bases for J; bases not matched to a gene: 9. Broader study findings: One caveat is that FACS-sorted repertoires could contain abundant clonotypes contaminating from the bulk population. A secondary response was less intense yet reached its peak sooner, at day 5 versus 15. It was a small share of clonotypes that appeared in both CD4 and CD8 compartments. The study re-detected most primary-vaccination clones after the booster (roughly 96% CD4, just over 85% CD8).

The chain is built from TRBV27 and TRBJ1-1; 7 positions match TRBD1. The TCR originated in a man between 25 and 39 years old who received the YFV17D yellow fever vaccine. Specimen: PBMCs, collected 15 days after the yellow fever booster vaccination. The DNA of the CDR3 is TGTGCCAGCAGTTTTGACAGGGAGTTGGAAACTGAAGCTTTCTTT. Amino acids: CASSFDRELETEAFF.